The 19 T cell receptor beta chains below come from one sample, sequenced in a study of T cell repertoires in aging, cancer and after chemotherapy. A mixed TRB-A/B primer pool amplified rearranged TRB by multiplex touch-down PCR. TCRdb itself ran the multiplex PCR reads through MiXCR, one entry per CDR3 protein. The data hold 2,500 to 3,500 distinct CDR3 sequences, with approximately 23% observed a single time. Amplification of TCR beta used genomic DNA extracted from peripheral blood. Sequencing was done on a sample of blood. The receptors originated from a human donor with a solid tumor.

This clonotype was detected a few times. The chain joins TRBV4-2 to TRBJ1-2; no definite D call. This CDR3 is 14 amino acids long. From germline, CDR1 is LGHNA and CDR2 YNFKEQ. The ends were cut back, 4 bases at V and 7 bases at J, with 16 bases in the middle. The CDR3 spells CASSPQNSGSGYTF. The DNA for the CDR3 is TGTGCCAGCAGCCCTCAGAATTCCGGGTCTGGCTACACCTTC.

A note on this clonotype: The junction departs from germline at one end; a sequencing error may be responsible. This chain links TRBV18 with TRBJ1-2; D perhaps matches TRBD1 (5 bases). Germline values: CDR1 KGHSH, CDR2 LQKENI. The CDR3 is 15 amino acids. CDR3 nucleotide sequence: TGTGCCAGCACACCACGGGACGGACTAAACTATGGCTACACCTTC. Amino acid sequence: CASTPRDGLNYGYTF.

As for this clonotype: The junction departs from germline at one end; a sequencing error may be responsible. The genes are TRBV12-3 or TRBV12-4 and TRBJ1-2, with 8 bases identical to TRBD1. The CDR3 is 17 residues long. CDR3 sequence reads: CASSFSTGTGLFYDYTF. The CDR3 DNA sequence: TGTGCCAGCAGTTTTTCCACCGGGACAGGCCTTTTCTATGACTACACCTTC.

V is TRBV25-1 and J is TRBJ2-7; 11 positions agree with TRBD1. Unmatched junction bases numbered 3, after V lost 6 bases and J lost 5 bases. The CDR3 length is 13 residues. The V gene's germline CDR1 is MGHDK and CDR2 SYGVNS. DNA of the CDR3: TGTGCCAGCAGGGGGGGACAGGGGGACGAGCAGTACTTC. This gives the protein CASRGGQGDEQYF.

This clonotype qualifies as medium-sized (0.01 to 0.1%). The chain recombines TRBV18 with TRBJ1-4; 8 nucleotides agree with TRBD1. This CDR3 is built from 15 residues. Trimming took 4 bases from V and 3 from J; bases not matched to a gene: 4. Germline V gene sequence: CDR1 KGHSH, CDR2 LQKENI. This chain's CDR3 is CASSLQGAANEKLFF. The CDR3 DNA sequence: TGTGCCAGCTCACTCCAGGGGGCAGCTAATGAAAAACTGTTTTTT.

As for this clonotype: This could be a read error, since a much larger clone is one nucleotide away. The chain is built from TRBV27 and TRBJ1-5; D perhaps matches TRBD1 (5 bases). The germline V gene has CDR1 MNHEY and CDR2 SMNVEV (reference sequence). The V and J ends lost 7 bases and 3 bases respectively, with 16 bases between them. The CDR3 length is 15 residues. CDR3 nucleotides: TGTGCCAGCAATTCACGGGACGGAATCAATCAGCCCCAGCATTTT. Amino acid sequence: CASNSRDGINQPQHF.

In its sample, this clonotype is medium-sized. V gene TRBV12-3 or TRBV12-4 combines with J gene TRBJ2-3; D is possibly TRBD2 (6 bases). This CDR3 comprises 15 residues. The germline V and J ends were trimmed by 5 bases and 9 bases, with 21 bases remaining between them. In nucleotides, the CDR3 is TGTGCCAGCAGTCCGCCTCGGGACTCCCTGAGGACGCAGTATTTT. It yields the protein CASSPPRDSLRTQYF.

This clonotype is deemed large (0.1 to 1%). The chain uses TRBV29-1 and TRBJ2-7; D remains ambiguous. CDR1 SQVTM and CDR2 ANQGSEA come from the germline V gene. V was cut by 1 base and J by 2 bases, with 6 bases left in between. CDR3 length: 12 amino acids. The CDR3 loop is CSVEGRPYEQYF. The CDR3 DNA reads as TGCAGCGTTGAAGGCAGACCCTACGAGCAGTACTTC.

In its sample, this clonotype was seen a few times. The chain uses TRBV6-2 or TRBV6-3 and TRBJ2-3, with TRBD2 identical over 11 bases. Germline CDR1 reads MNHEY; CDR2 reads SVGEGT. The V and J ends lost 6 bases and 2 bases, in that order; junction bases with no gene match: 10. The CDR3 is made up of 17 amino acids. The CDR3 sequence: CASSLVAGGRITDTQYF. CDR3 DNA sequence: TGTGCCAGCAGCCTAGTAGCGGGGGGGCGTATCACAGATACGCAGTATTTT.

This chain uses TRBV6-5 with TRBJ1-5; 7 nucleotides align to TRBD1. With 2 bases clipped from V and 6 bases from J, the junction kept 7 bases outside the gene matches. The CDR3 loop spans 15 amino acids. Germline CDR1 reads MNHEY; CDR2 reads SVGAGI. The CDR3 DNA follows: TGTGCCAGCAGTTACGACAGGGAAGGTGGTCAGCCCCAGCATTTT. Its translation is CASSYDREGGQPQHF.

This clonotype is medium-sized by share. V and J are TRBV6-6 and TRBJ2-3; 12 bases match TRBD2. The CDR3 runs to 16 residues. CDR1 is MNHNY and CDR2 is SVGAGI in the germline V gene (reference sequence). V was clipped by 3 bases and J by 4 bases; unmatched bases: 5. The CDR3 region is CASSYTLAGGPDTQYF. The DNA for the CDR3 is TGTGCCAGCAGTTATACCCTAGCGGGGGGGCCAGATACGCAGTATTTT.

The V and J genes are TRBV20-1 and TRBJ1-2; no reliable D call. The CDR3 is 14 residues long. Between the trimmed V and J ends, which lost 7 bases and 2 bases, there was a span of 17 bases. Germline V CDR1 and CDR2: DFQATT, SNEGSKA (reference sequence). The CDR3 region is CSVQREVDNYGYTF. CDR3 in DNA: TGCAGTGTCCAGAGGGAGGTAGACAACTATGGCTACACCTTC.

In its sample, this clonotype ranks as medium-sized. The chain uses TRBV5-5 and TRBJ2-3; 11 bases align to TRBD2. The CDR3 loop spans 16 amino acids. The V and J ends lost 1 base and 6 bases, in that order; junction bases with no gene match: 7. CDR1 is SGHKS, CDR2 YYEKEE, per germline (reference sequence). In DNA, the CDR3 is TGTGCCAGCAGCTTGCTTAGCGGGGGGGGGCTGGATACGCAGTATTTT. It encodes CASSLLSGGGLDTQYF.

In its sample, this clonotype is medium-sized. V usage is TRBV5-4 and J usage is TRBJ2-6; the D is unclear. The CDR3 extends over 14 amino acids. Trimming removed 0 bases from V and 4 bases from J, with 5 bases in between. Per the germline V gene, CDR1 is SGHNT and CDR2 is YYREEE (reference sequence). DNA for the CDR3: TGTGCCAGCAGCTTGGAGTCAGGGGCCAACGTCCTGACTTTC. Translation gives CASSLESGANVLTF.

By proportion, this clonotype is medium-sized. The chain couples TRBV10-3 to TRBJ1-1, with 9 bases that match TRBD1. Unmatched junction bases numbered 1, after V lost 6 bases and J lost 2 bases. The CDR3 runs 13 residues. Germline-derived CDR1 and CDR2 are ENHRY and SYGVKD. The CDR3 bases are TGTGCCATCAGGGGACAGGGAAACACTGAAGCTTTCTTT. This codes for CAIRGQGNTEAFF.

CDR3 bases: TGCAGTGCTAGGGGACAGGGCCTTAATTCACCCCTCCACTTT. Protein sequence: CSARGQGLNSPLHF. The chain recombines TRBV20-1 with TRBJ1-6, with 9 bases that match TRBD1. Per germline, CDR1 DFQATT and CDR2 SNEGSKA (reference sequence). This CDR3 is 14 amino acids long. The J segment lost 6 bases and the V segment lost 3 bases, leaving 3 bases of the junction unmatched.

This clonotype has only a few counts. J is TRBJ1-3 and V is TRBV6-2 or TRBV6-3; 8 positions match TRBD1. J lost 0 bases, V lost 2 bases, and 9 bases had no gene match. Germline CDR1 and CDR2: MNHEY and SVGEGT. The CDR3 length is 18 residues. CDR3 loop: CASSYPGQGSSSGNTIYF. CDR3 in DNA: TGTGCCAGCAGTTACCCCGGACAGGGATCATCCTCTGGAAACACCATATATTTT.

J is TRBJ2-7 and V is TRBV7-2; tentative D call: TRBD2 (5 bases). The germline gives CDR1 SGHTA, CDR2 FQGNSA. V was cut by 2 bases and J by 7 bases, with 12 bases left in between. The CDR3 contains 13 residues. The CDR3: CASSLNAGREQYF. CDR3 nucleotide sequence: TGTGCCAGCAGCTTAAATGCGGGTAGGGAGCAGTACTTC.

This clonotype is termed medium-sized (0.01 to 0.1%). V usage is TRBV10-3 and J usage is TRBJ2-1; possibly TRBD1 or TRBD2 for D (6 bases each). The CDR3 spans 14 residues. Germline lookup yields CDR1 ENHRY and CDR2 SYGVKD. Trimming removed 0 bases at V and 8 bases at J, with 11 bases between. CDR3 loop: CAISESRGRDEQFF. CDR3 in DNA: TGTGCCATCAGTGAGTCTCGGGGGCGCGATGAGCAGTTCTTC.